Listed here are 30 T cell receptor beta chains from one sample, sequenced in a study of T cell changes during pregnancy in multiple sclerosis (dated by TCRdb to between 2018 and 2021). Library preparation was by the immunoSEQ multiplex PCR assay. TCRdb holds this immuneACCESS table with in-frame rearrangements only. Some clones are missing; in checked studies, unresolved V genes explain under half, and the rest has no known cause. Recorded for this sample are tens of thousands of clones; approximately 92% of them occurred a single time. The top ten clonotypes cover 2% to 2.5% of the sample. The input for sequencing was peripheral blood, taken after pregnancy. Receptor source: a female donor with multiple sclerosis, enrolled in a pregnancy study.

The rearrangement joins TRBV13 to TRBJ2-3, with 8 bases lining up with TRBD2. CDR1 and CDR2 from the germline V gene are PRHDT and FYEKMQ (reference sequence). V lost 1 base to trimming and J lost 2 bases; unmatched junction nucleotides: 5. The CDR3 loop spans 16 amino acids. The CDR3 sequence: CASSLARGGVTDTQYF. The CDR3 DNA reads TGTGCCAGCAGCTTAGCTCGGGGGGGAGTCACAGATACGCAGTATTTT.

DNA of the CDR3: TGTGCCAGCAGCCTAAGGGGGGGCCGCACTGAAGCTTTCTTT. Encoded protein: CASSLRGGRTEAFF. The chain links TRBV16 to TRBJ1-1; D may be TRBD1 (6 bases). This CDR3 comprises 14 residues. With 4 bases removed from V and 4 bases from J, the gap between germline ends came to 13 bases. Germline V gene data show CDR1 as KGHSY and CDR2 as FQNENV. Complete variable domain (other parts from reference TRBV16 and TRBJ1-1): GEEVAQTPKHLVRGEGQKAKLYCAPIKGHSYVFWYQQVLKNEFKFLISFQNENVFDETGMPKERFSAKCLPNSPCSLEIQATKLEDSAVYFCASSLRGGRTEAFFGQGTRLTVV.

This rearrangement joins TRBV11-2 to TRBJ2-5, with a weak D call TRBD2 (5 bases). The CDR3 sequence is 16 residues long. Germline V lookup: CDR1 SGHAT, CDR2 FQNNGV. The V end lost 5 bases, the J end lost 5 bases, and 21 bases lay between the germline ends. This CDR3 reads CASSQLGSGIGETQYF. CDR3 bases: TGTGCCAGCAGCCAGTTAGGGTCGGGGATCGGTGAGACCCAGTACTTC.

The sample holds a few counts of this clone. For the CDR3, the DNA is TGTGCCAGCACCAAAACAGGGTTGGGAGATGGCTACACCTTC. Amino acids: CASTKTGLGDGYTF. The chain employs TRBV6-5 and TRBJ1-2; tentatively, D is TRBD1 (6 bases). V was cut by 7 bases and J by 6 bases, with 18 bases left in between. The germline CDR1 and CDR2 sequences are MNHEY and SVGAGI. CDR3 size: 14 residues.

This chain connects TRBV15 to TRBJ1-5, with unresolved D. This CDR3 comprises 15 residues. The germline V gene encodes CDR1 LNHNV and CDR2 YYDKDF (reference sequence). V was pared by 1 base and J by 4 bases, with 11 bases between. The CDR3 sequence is CATSRGGEGNQPQHF. The CDR3 region has the DNA TGTGCCACCAGCAGAGGCGGGGAGGGAAATCAGCCCCAGCATTTT. Based on the CDR3 plus reference TRBV15 and TRBJ1-5, the full variable domain is DAMVIQNPRYQVTQFGKPVTLSCSQTLNHNVMYWYQQKSSQAPKLLFHYYDKDFNNEADTPDNFQSRRPNTSFCFLDIRSPGLGDTAMYLCATSRGGEGNQPQHFGDGTRLSIL.

V usage is TRBV19 and J usage is TRBJ2-5; TRBD2 matches at 10 bases. V shed 5 bases and J 4 bases; nucleotides not matched to a gene: 4. The CDR3 is 14 amino acids. Germline values: CDR1 LNHDA, CDR2 SQIVND (reference sequence). CDR3 nucleotides: TGTGCCAGTAGTCCCCTAGCGGGAGTAGAGACCCAGTACTTC. It encodes CASSPLAGVETQYF. The full variable domain, with the rest looked up from reference TRBV19 and TRBJ2-5, is DGGITQSPKYLFRKEGQNVTLSCEQNLNHDAMYWYRQDPGQGLRLIYYSQIVNDFQKGDIAEGYSVSREKKESFPLTVTSAQKNPTAFYLCASSPLAGVETQYFGPGTRLLVL.

In nucleotides, the CDR3 is TGCGCCAGCTTTCCAGCTCCGAGCGGGGTCACAGATACGCAGTATTTT. Protein product: CASFPAPSGVTDTQYF. The chain has TRBV5-1 and TRBJ2-3, with 7 bases lining up with TRBD2. Trimming took 7 bases from V and 2 from J; bases not matched to a gene: 13. Germline CDR1 is SGHRS and CDR2 is YFSETQ. The CDR3 extends over 16 amino acids.

The rearrangement links TRBV30 to TRBJ1-4; 10 bases fit TRBD1. This CDR3 comprises 13 residues. Germline loops: CDR1 GTSNPN, CDR2 SVGIG (reference sequence). Trimming cost V 8 bases and J 5 bases; bases outside gene matches: 5. The CDR3 sequence is CAHGQGGNEKLFF. In DNA form, the CDR3 reads TGTGCCCACGGACAGGGGGGAAATGAAAAACTGTTTTTT.

This chain joins TRBV5-6 and TRBJ1-4; D not certain. Deletions cut 1 base from V and 5 bases from J, with 9 bases between. The CDR3 consists of 14 residues. Germline V gives CDR1 SGHDT, CDR2 YYEEEE. The CDR3 reads CASSLPASNEKLFF. CDR3 in DNA: TGTGCCAGCAGCTTGCCAGCGTCGAATGAAAAACTGTTTTTT.

This clone has just one count. The chain links TRBV10-3 to TRBJ2-7; 11 bases fit TRBD2. The CDR3 spans 15 residues. CDR1 ENHRY and CDR2 SYGVKD come from the germline V gene. Trimming took 8 bases from V and 1 from J; bases not matched to a gene: 7. CDR3 amino acids: CAIQLAGDHSYEQYF. In DNA form, the CDR3 reads TGTGCCATCCAACTAGCGGGGGATCATTCCTACGAGCAGTACTTC.

This chain uses TRBV5-6 with TRBJ1-6; D not certain. The V and J ends lost 4 bases and 9 bases respectively, with 14 bases between them. The CDR3 covers 14 residues. Germline CDR1 SGHDT, CDR2 YYEEEE. CDR3 sequence reads: CASSEPSTPSPLHF. DNA for the CDR3: TGTGCCAGCAGCGAACCCTCTACCCCTTCACCCCTCCACTTT.

V gene TRBV6-5 combines with J gene TRBJ2-7, with 7 bases identical to TRBD2. Germline lookup yields CDR1 MNHEY and CDR2 SVGAGI. The CDR3 is made up of 15 amino acids. The trim removed 7 bases at V and 2 bases at J, leaving 11 bases unmatched. The CDR3 sequence: CASTKAGLLPYEQYF. The CDR3 nucleotides are TGTGCCAGCACAAAGGCGGGACTACTTCCCTACGAGCAGTACTTC.

J is TRBJ1-2 and V is TRBV11-2; a possible D gene is TRBD1 (6 bases). The V end was cut by 5 bases, the J end by 0 bases, with 13 bases between. The CDR3 contains 15 residues. Germline assignment: CDR1 SGHAT and CDR2 FQNNGV. CDR3 protein: CASSPDSSSNYGYTF. In DNA, the CDR3 is TGTGCCAGCAGCCCGGACAGCAGTTCTAACTATGGCTACACCTTC.

This clone was seen more than once but under ten times. The V and J genes are TRBV11-2 and TRBJ1-2; TRBD1 might be the D (6 bases). Between the trimmed V and J ends, which lost 5 bases and 4 bases, there was a span of 17 bases. In germline, CDR1 is SGHAT, CDR2 FQNNGV. The CDR3 spans 15 residues. CDR3 coding DNA: TGTGCCAGCAGCCCACAGGACAGAACATCCTATGGCTACACCTTC. Protein sequence: CASSPQDRTSYGYTF.

The rearrangement links TRBV19 to TRBJ2-7, with D unclear. CDR1 is LNHDA and CDR2 is SQIVND in the germline V gene (reference sequence). Trimming removed 9 bases at V and 2 bases at J, with 8 bases between. The CDR3 runs to 11 residues. The CDR3 sequence is CASGSAYEQYF. In DNA, the CDR3 is TGTGCCAGCGGGTCTGCCTACGAGCAGTACTTC.

This chain uses TRBV4-3 with TRBJ2-2, with 9 bases that match TRBD1. This CDR3 spans 15 amino acids. Germline assignment: CDR1 LGHNA and CDR2 YSLEER. The ends lost 3 bases at V and 4 bases at J; junction bases unmatched: 3. The DNA for the CDR3 is TGCGCCAGCAGCCACGGACAGGGGAGCACCGGGGAGCTGTTTTTT. Translating gives CASSHGQGSTGELFF.

V and J are TRBV6-5 and TRBJ1-1; 8 bases align to TRBD1. Germline trimming cut 6 bases from V and 4 bases from J; bases unmatched to any gene: 7. CDR1 MNHEY and CDR2 SVGAGI come from the germline V gene. CDR3 length equals 14 residues. CDR3 in amino acids: CASSSTGVGTEAFF. The CDR3, as DNA: TGTGCCAGCAGCTCGACAGGGGTGGGCACTGAAGCTTTCTTT.

The chain carries TRBV10-1 and TRBJ2-7; D might be TRBD1 (6 bases). From germline, CDR1 is WNHNN and CDR2 SYGVQD (reference sequence). The V end was cut by 0 bases, the J end by 2 bases, with 8 bases between. This CDR3 has 14 residues. The CDR3 sequence: CASSESTGTYEQYF. The CDR3 DNA follows: TGCGCCAGCAGTGAGTCGACAGGCACCTACGAGCAGTACTTC.

This clone has a single count. The chain uses TRBV10-3 and TRBJ1-3; D is perhaps TRBD1 (6 bases). V lost 5 bases and J lost 9, with 17 bases in between. Germline lookup yields CDR1 ENHRY and CDR2 SYGVKD. The CDR3 totals 14 residues. The CDR3 DNA reads TGTGCCATCAGTCAACAGGGAACCGAGGGCACCATATATTTT. Amino acids: CAISQQGTEGTIYF.

The V call is TRBV4-2, the J call TRBJ2-2, with D possibly TRBD2 on 6 matching bases. Trimming pared 4 bases from V and 7 bases from J, leaving 16 bases between. CDR3 size: 15 residues. In germline, CDR1 is LGHNA, CDR2 YNFKEQ. This CDR3 is CASSPTSTRIGELFF. The CDR3 bases are TGTGCCAGCAGCCCTACTAGCACCAGGATCGGGGAGCTGTTTTTT.

The genes are TRBV6-5 and TRBJ2-5, with TRBD1 as a possible D gene (5 bases). The CDR3 sequence is 13 residues long. Germline CDR1 and CDR2: MNHEY and SVGAGI. The ends were cut back, 6 bases at V and 3 bases at J, with 11 bases in the middle. The CDR3 protein is CASRGAAEETQYF. The CDR3 region has the DNA TGTGCCAGCAGAGGGGCAGCCGAAGAGACCCAGTACTTC.

The chain joins TRBV9 to TRBJ1-4; maybe TRBD1 (6 bases). The CDR3 is 17 residues long. V lost 0 bases and J 7 bases, leaving 19 bases between the germline ends. Germline V gene sequence: CDR1 SGDLS, CDR2 YYNGEE. The CDR3 DNA is TGTGCCAGCAGCGTAGGAGCGGCAGGGGTAGGAATTGAAAAACTGTTTTTT. Translating it yields CASSVGAAGVGIEKLFF. The full variable domain, completed using reference TRBV9 and TRBJ1-4, is DSGVTQTPKHLITATGQRVTLRCSPRSGDLSVYWYQQSLDQGLQFLIQYYNGEERAKGNILERFSAQQFPDLHSELNLSSLELGDSALYFCASSVGAAGVGIEKLFFGSGTQLSVL.

The rearrangement joins TRBV2 to TRBJ1-5; 7 bases fit TRBD1. Germline lookup yields CDR1 SNHLY and CDR2 FYNNEI. Trimming at V came to 8 bases and at J to 7 bases, leaving 8 bases not matched to a gene. The CDR3 has 13 amino acids. The CDR3, as DNA: TGTGCCAGCCAGAATCAGGGGGTCCAGCCCCAGCATTTT. Translated, it gives CASQNQGVQPQHF.

In this sample, this clone turned up once. This chain joins TRBV4-2 and TRBJ1-2, with D maybe TRBD1 (6 bases). This CDR3 is built from 14 residues. Germline V gene sequence: CDR1 LGHNA, CDR2 YNFKEQ. V was clipped by 5 bases and J by 8 bases, with 18 bases between them. CDR3 DNA sequence: TGTGCCAGCAGCGCAACTGAGGACAGTTGGGGCTACACCTTC. It codes for CASSATEDSWGYTF.

The CDR3 region is CASIPGRRDPYEQYF. CDR3 coding DNA: TGTGCCAGCATCCCAGGTCGGCGGGACCCCTACGAGCAGTACTTC. The genes are TRBV7-8 and TRBJ2-7, with D perhaps TRBD2 (6 bases). V was cut by 7 bases and J by 2 bases, with 18 bases left in between. Germline CDR1 reads SGHVS; CDR2 reads FQNEAQ. The CDR3 has 15 residues. Drawing the rest from reference TRBV7-8 and TRBJ2-7, the complete variable domain is GAGVSQSPRYKVAKRGQDVALRCDPISGHVSLFWYQQALGQGPEFLTYFQNEAQLDKSGLPSDRFFAERPEGSVSTLKIQRTQQEDSAVYLCASIPGRRDPYEQYFGPGTRLTVT.

The chain combines TRBV13 with TRBJ2-3, with 9 bases aligning to TRBD1. Germline trimming cut 5 bases from V and 2 bases from J; bases unmatched to any gene: 5. The CDR3 is made up of 15 amino acids. Germline loops: CDR1 PRHDT, CDR2 FYEKMQ (reference sequence). The CDR3 DNA reads TGTGCCAGCAGCCCGGACAGGGGACTCACAGATACGCAGTATTTT. Protein sequence: CASSPDRGLTDTQYF.

The rearrangement joins TRBV6-4 to TRBJ1-4; 9 positions agree with TRBD1. Germline V gives CDR1 MRHNA, CDR2 SNTAGT. Trimming took 6 bases from V and 7 from J; bases not matched to a gene: 9. The CDR3 loop spans 15 amino acids. DNA for the CDR3: TGTGCCAGCAGGGAAAACAGGGGGCGGGTTGAAAAACTGTTTTTT. This sequence encodes CASRENRGRVEKLFF.

The V call is TRBV5-1, the J call TRBJ1-2; 9 bases line up with TRBD1. Germline lookup yields CDR1 SGHRS and CDR2 YFSETQ. The trim removed 2 bases at V and 7 bases at J, leaving 6 bases unmatched. CDR3 size: 14 residues. The CDR3, as DNA: TGCGCCAGCAGCTTAGGGACAGGGTCCTTTGGCTACACCTTC. Its translation is CASSLGTGSFGYTF.

V usage is TRBV29-1 and J usage is TRBJ2-6; 10 bases agree with TRBD1. The CDR3 loop spans 16 amino acids. The trim removed 6 bases at V and 0 bases at J, leaving 5 bases unmatched. The V gene's germline CDR1 is SQVTM and CDR2 ANQGSEA. DNA for the CDR3: TGCAGCGTCGGGGGACAGGGGTTCTCTGGGGCCAACGTCCTGACTTTC. This encodes CSVGGQGFSGANVLTF.

The chain carries TRBV5-4 and TRBJ2-1; D is perhaps TRBD2 (7 bases). CDR3 length: 18 residues. In germline, CDR1 is SGHNT, CDR2 YYREEE (reference sequence). V lost 4 bases to trimming and J lost 3 bases, with 23 bases between them. The CDR3 DNA sequence: TGTGCCAGCAGCCCACCGAGTGGGCGGGGGCAACTCTACAATGAGCAGTTCTTC. Protein: CASSPPSGRGQLYNEQFF.